Below are 20 T cell receptor beta chains sequenced from a single sample in a study of T cells after yellow fever vaccination. TCRdb independently ran MiXCR on the 5' RACE reads; one entry per CDR3 protein. The data contain hundreds of thousands of distinct CDR3 sequences, roughly 21% of them seen just once; the ten biggest clones take up over 11%. This specimen was PBMCs, taken 15 days after the yellow fever booster vaccination. The source is a young man who received the YFV17D yellow fever vaccine.

This chain connects TRBV5-6 to TRBJ2-7, with D perhaps being TRBD1 or TRBD2 (6 bases each). Germline assignment: CDR1 SGHDT and CDR2 YYEEEE. Deletions cut 1 base from V and 12 bases from J, with 20 bases between. There are 14 residues in the CDR3. The DNA of the CDR3 is TGTGCCAGCAGCTTGTCCAGGGGAACTGAGGGAGGGTACTTC. Protein: CASSLSRGTEGGYF. The full variable domain, in which reference TRBV5-6 and TRBJ2-7 provide the parts outside the CDR3, is DAGVTQSPTHLIKTRGQQVTLRCSPKSGHDTVSWYQQALGQGPQFIFQYYEEEERQRGNFPDRFSGHQFPNYSSELNVNALLLGDSALYLCASSLSRGTEGGYFGPGTRLTVT.

This clonotype was seen only a few times. This chain uses TRBV12-3 or TRBV12-4 with TRBJ1-3; no clear D. Deletions cut 1 base from V and 7 bases from J, with 5 bases between. This CDR3 contains 12 residues. The CDR3 loop reads CASSLDPNTIYF. The CDR3, as DNA: TGTGCCAGCAGTTTAGACCCGAACACCATATATTTT.

This clonotype was observed a few times. The chain is built from TRBV5-1 and TRBJ2-6; D gene unclear. The CDR3 has 15 residues. Germline V gene lookup returns CDR1 SGHRS and CDR2 YFSETQ. V was shortened by 0 bases and J by 0 bases, with 4 bases between the two germline ends. CDR3 in DNA: TGCGCCAGCAGCTTGGTGATCTCTGGGGCCAACGTCCTGACTTTC. Translation: CASSLVISGANVLTF.

A few counts support this clonotype. V gene TRBV5-6 combines with J gene TRBJ1-2; D is unresolved. CDR3 size: 13 residues. Trimming left V 0 bases short and J 4 bases short, with 7 bases between. Germline lookup yields CDR1 SGHDT and CDR2 YYEEEE. This CDR3 reads CASSLEHVYGYTF. The CDR3 DNA reads TGTGCCAGCAGCTTGGAACACGTCTATGGCTACACCTTC.

The chain links TRBV5-6 to TRBJ2-3; D not certain. The CDR3 has 14 amino acids. Germline V gene sequence: CDR1 SGHDT, CDR2 YYEEEE. V lost 0 bases, J lost 1 base, and 6 bases lay in between. The DNA for the CDR3 is TGTGCCAGCAGCTTGGCGGCGGGCACAGATACGCAGTATTTT. Amino acid sequence: CASSLAAGTDTQYF.

This clonotype was seen more than once but under ten times. The rearrangement links TRBV11-3 to TRBJ2-7, with 8 bases aligning to TRBD2. Trimming took 3 bases from V and 3 from J; bases not matched to a gene: 4. The germline V gene encodes CDR1 SGHNT and CDR2 YENEEA. The CDR3 is 14 residues long. The CDR3 here is CASSLSGRYYEQYF. CDR3 nucleotides: TGTGCCAGCAGCTTGAGCGGGAGATACTACGAGCAGTACTTC.

This clonotype was counted between two and nine times. Written as DNA, the CDR3 is TGTGCCAGCAGCAGTAGCGGGAGGGCCGGGAATGAGCAGTTCTTC. Translated, it gives CASSSSGRAGNEQFF. The rearrangement links TRBV7-3 to TRBJ2-1; 11 bases map to TRBD2. Trimming cost V 5 bases and J 7 bases; bases outside gene matches: 7. The germline V gene encodes CDR1 SGHTA and CDR2 FQGTGA. CDR3 length: 15 residues.

This chain uses TRBV5-1 with TRBJ2-7, with TRBD1 identical over 9 bases. This CDR3 comprises 15 residues. Trimming at V came to 5 bases and at J to 3 bases, leaving 9 bases not matched to a gene. Germline V gene sequence: CDR1 SGHRS, CDR2 YFSETQ. The CDR3 region is CASRRAGTGYYEQYF. The CDR3 DNA is TGCGCCAGCAGAAGGGCCGGGACAGGGTACTACGAGCAGTACTTC.

The V call is TRBV5-1, the J call TRBJ2-1; 11 bases fit TRBD2. CDR3 size: 16 residues. CDR1 and CDR2 from the germline V gene are SGHRS and YFSETQ. Trimming removed 0 bases from V and 7 bases from J; junction bases left unmatched: 6. The CDR3 DNA sequence: TGCGCCAGCAGCTTGGTGGTAGCGGGAGGGAGTAATGAGCAGTTCTTC. Its protein is CASSLVVAGGSNEQFF.

The chain employs TRBV27 and TRBJ2-1, with TRBD2 matching 9 bases. Germline CDR1 MNHEY, CDR2 SMNVEV (reference sequence). This CDR3 region has 13 residues. V trimming: 10 bases; J trimming: 2 bases; junction bases outside the gene matches: 3. CDR3 nucleotide sequence: TGTGCCACGACTAGCGGAACCTACAATGAGCAGTTCTTC. This sequence encodes CATTSGTYNEQFF.

This clonotype showed up many times. This chain connects TRBV7-2 to TRBJ2-5, with D hard to call. The CDR3 runs 15 residues. Germline V gene lookup returns CDR1 SGHTA and CDR2 FQGNSA. Trimming removed 5 bases from V and 4 bases from J, with 17 bases in between. The CDR3 DNA sequence: TGTGCCAGCAGCCTTCAAGCAGGAGAGGCAGAGACCCAGTACTTC. This translates into CASSLQAGEAETQYF.

The chain has TRBV20-1 and TRBJ1-5; a weak D match, TRBD1 (5 bases). This CDR3 region has 12 residues. Germline values: CDR1 DFQATT, CDR2 SNEGSKA (reference sequence). Trimming removed 6 bases from V and 6 bases from J, with 12 bases in between. For the CDR3, the DNA is TGCAGTGCAAACCAGGGCGGTCAGCCCCAGCATTTT. This encodes CSANQGGQPQHF.

This chain connects TRBV18 to TRBJ2-1; possibly TRBD1 or TRBD2 for D (5 bases each). The CDR3 consists of 17 residues. V was trimmed by 3 bases and J by 0 bases, leaving 15 bases between them. Germline loops: CDR1 KGHSH, CDR2 LQKENI. In nucleotides, the CDR3 is TGTGCCAGCTCACCTCGCGCTTCGGGGCCCTCCTACAATGAGCAGTTCTTC. Translation gives CASSPRASGPSYNEQFF.

This clonotype was detected only a few times. The CDR3 nucleotides are TGCGCCAGCAGCCTGACCGACAGCTACAATGAGCAGTTCTTC. Protein product: CASSLTDSYNEQFF. This chain joins TRBV5-1 and TRBJ2-1; possible D gene TRBD1, 5 bases. With 4 bases removed from V and 3 bases from J, the gap between germline ends came to 11 bases. This CDR3 is 14 amino acids long. Germline loops: CDR1 SGHRS, CDR2 YFSETQ.

This clonotype was counted a few times. The V and J genes are TRBV20-1 and TRBJ2-5, with 7 positions matching TRBD1. CDR3 length equals 13 residues. Germline V gives CDR1 DFQATT, CDR2 SNEGSKA (reference sequence). The ends lost 1 base at V and 3 bases at J; junction bases unmatched: 2. CDR3: CSARAGQKETQYF. The DNA for the CDR3 is TGCAGTGCTAGAGCGGGACAGAAAGAGACCCAGTACTTC.

This clonotype has a handful of counts. V usage is TRBV29-1 and J usage is TRBJ2-1; D gene uncertain. The CDR3 has 13 residues. Germline CDR1 is SQVTM and CDR2 is ANQGSEA. The CDR3 sequence is CSGVRSSYNEQFF. The DNA for the CDR3 is TGCAGTGGAGTCAGGAGCTCCTACAATGAGCAGTTCTTC.

The genes are TRBV24-1 and TRBJ1-6; D call uncertain. V lost 2 bases to trimming and J lost 10 bases, with 11 bases between them. The germline V gene has CDR1 KGHDR and CDR2 SFDVKD. The CDR3 contains 14 residues. The CDR3 DNA sequence: TGTGCCACCAGTGATTCCGGGGTCGTCTCACCCCTCCACTTT. It encodes CATSDSGVVSPLHF.

This clonotype was counted between two and nine times. CDR3 region: CASSLAPGQGAKAKNIQYF. The CDR3 DNA sequence: TGTGCCAGCAGCTTGGCCCCTGGACAGGGGGCGAAAGCCAAAAACATTCAGTACTTC. The gene calls are TRBV5-6 and TRBJ2-4; TRBD1 matches at 11 bases. The V and J ends lost 0 bases and 0 bases, in that order; junction bases with no gene match: 8. CDR3 length equals 19 residues. The germline CDR1 and CDR2 sequences are SGHDT and YYEEEE.

This rearrangement joins TRBV12-3 or TRBV12-4 to TRBJ2-7, with no clear D. There are 12 residues in the CDR3. V was trimmed by 2 bases and J by 7 bases, leaving 9 bases between them. This CDR3 is CASSLSSWEQYF. The CDR3 DNA is TGTGCCAGCAGTTTATCCTCTTGGGAGCAGTACTTC.

The rearrangement uses TRBV29-1 and TRBJ2-2; D uncertain. Germline CDR1 is SQVTM and CDR2 is ANQGSEA. V lost 2 bases to trimming and J lost 6 bases, with 7 bases between them. This CDR3 is 12 amino acids long. The chain's CDR3 is CSVEWWAGELFF. The CDR3, as DNA: TGCAGCGTTGAATGGTGGGCCGGGGAGCTGTTTTTT.